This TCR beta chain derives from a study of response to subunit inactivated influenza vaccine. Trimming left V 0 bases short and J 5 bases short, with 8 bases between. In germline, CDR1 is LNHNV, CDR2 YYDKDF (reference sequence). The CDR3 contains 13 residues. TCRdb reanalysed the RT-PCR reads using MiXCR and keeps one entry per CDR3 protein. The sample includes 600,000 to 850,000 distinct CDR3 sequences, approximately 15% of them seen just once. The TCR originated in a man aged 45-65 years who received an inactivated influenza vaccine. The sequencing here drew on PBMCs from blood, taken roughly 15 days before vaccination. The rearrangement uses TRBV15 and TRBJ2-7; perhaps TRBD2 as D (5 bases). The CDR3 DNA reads TGTGCCACCAGCAGAGATCGGGAAAACGAGCAGTACTTC. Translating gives CATSRDRENEQYF.